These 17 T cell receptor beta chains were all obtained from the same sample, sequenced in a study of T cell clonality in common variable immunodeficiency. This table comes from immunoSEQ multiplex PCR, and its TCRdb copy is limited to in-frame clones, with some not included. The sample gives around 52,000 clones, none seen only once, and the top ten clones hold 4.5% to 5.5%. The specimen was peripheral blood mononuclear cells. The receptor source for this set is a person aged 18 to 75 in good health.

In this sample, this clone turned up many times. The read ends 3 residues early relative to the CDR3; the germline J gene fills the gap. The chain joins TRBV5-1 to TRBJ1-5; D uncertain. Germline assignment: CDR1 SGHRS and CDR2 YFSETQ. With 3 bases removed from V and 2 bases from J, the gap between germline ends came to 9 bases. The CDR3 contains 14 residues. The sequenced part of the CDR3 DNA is TGCGCCAGCAGCTGGATCGGGGGCAATCAGCCC. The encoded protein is CASSWIGGNQP. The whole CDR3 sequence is CASSWIGGNQPQHF.

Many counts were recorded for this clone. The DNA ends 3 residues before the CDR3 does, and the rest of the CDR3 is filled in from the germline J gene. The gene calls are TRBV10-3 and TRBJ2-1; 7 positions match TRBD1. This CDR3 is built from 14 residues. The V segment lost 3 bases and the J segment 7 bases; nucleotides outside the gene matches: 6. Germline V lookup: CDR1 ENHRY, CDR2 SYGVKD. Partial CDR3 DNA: TGTGCCATCAGTGAAGCAGGGGGTACAAATGAG. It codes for CAISEAGGTNE. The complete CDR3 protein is CAISEAGGTNEQFF.

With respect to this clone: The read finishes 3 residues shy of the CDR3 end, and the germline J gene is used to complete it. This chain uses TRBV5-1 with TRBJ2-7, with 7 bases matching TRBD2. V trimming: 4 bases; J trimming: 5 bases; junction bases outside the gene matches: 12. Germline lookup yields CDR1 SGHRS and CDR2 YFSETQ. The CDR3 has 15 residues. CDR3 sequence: CASSLGLADGHEQYF. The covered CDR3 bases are TGCGCCAGCAGCCTGGGGCTAGCGGACGGCCACGAG.

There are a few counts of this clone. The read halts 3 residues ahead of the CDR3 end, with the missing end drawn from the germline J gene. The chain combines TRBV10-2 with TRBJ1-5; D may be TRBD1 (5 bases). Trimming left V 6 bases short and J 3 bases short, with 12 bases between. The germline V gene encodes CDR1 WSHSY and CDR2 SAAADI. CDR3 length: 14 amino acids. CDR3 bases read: TGCGCCAGCAGGCCCCCAGGGTACAATCAGCCC. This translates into CASRPPGYNQP. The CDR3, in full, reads CASRPPGYNQPQHF.

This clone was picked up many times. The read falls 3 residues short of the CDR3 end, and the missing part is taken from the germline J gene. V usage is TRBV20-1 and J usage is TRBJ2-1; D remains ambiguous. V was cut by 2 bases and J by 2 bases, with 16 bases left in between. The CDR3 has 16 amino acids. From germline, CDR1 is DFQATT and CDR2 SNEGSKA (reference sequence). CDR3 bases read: TGCAGTGCTAGAAATCTTCGAGATGAGCCCTACAATGAG. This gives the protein CSARNLRDEPYNE. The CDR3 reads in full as CSARNLRDEPYNEQFF.

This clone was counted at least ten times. CDR3 region: CSVSGQNPGGPSEQYF. The part of the CDR3 DNA that was read is TGCAGTGTTAGCGGACAGAATCCGGGAGGGCCATCCGAG. The J gene is TRBJ2-7, the V gene TRBV20-1; 8 nucleotides match TRBD2. The CDR3 is cut off 3 residues early in the read; its end comes from the germline J gene. V lost 7 bases to trimming and J lost 6 bases; unmatched junction nucleotides: 20. CDR1 is DFQATT, CDR2 SNEGSKA, per germline (reference sequence). CDR3 length: 16 amino acids.

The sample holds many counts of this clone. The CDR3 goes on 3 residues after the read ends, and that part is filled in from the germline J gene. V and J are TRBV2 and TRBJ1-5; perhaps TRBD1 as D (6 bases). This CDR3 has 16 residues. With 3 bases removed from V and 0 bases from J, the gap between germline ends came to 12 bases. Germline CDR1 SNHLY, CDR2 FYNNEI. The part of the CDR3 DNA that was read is TGTGCCAGCAGTGACCCCGGGACATATAGCAATCAGCCC. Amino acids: CASSDPGTYSNQP. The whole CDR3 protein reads CASSDPGTYSNQPQHF.

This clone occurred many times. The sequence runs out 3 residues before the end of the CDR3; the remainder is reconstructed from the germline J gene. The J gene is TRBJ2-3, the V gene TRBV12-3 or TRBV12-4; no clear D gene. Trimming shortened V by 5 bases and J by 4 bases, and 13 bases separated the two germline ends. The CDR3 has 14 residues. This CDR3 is CASSPGWAPDTQYF. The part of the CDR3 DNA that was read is TGTGCCAGCAGTCCAGGTTGGGCCCCAGATACG.

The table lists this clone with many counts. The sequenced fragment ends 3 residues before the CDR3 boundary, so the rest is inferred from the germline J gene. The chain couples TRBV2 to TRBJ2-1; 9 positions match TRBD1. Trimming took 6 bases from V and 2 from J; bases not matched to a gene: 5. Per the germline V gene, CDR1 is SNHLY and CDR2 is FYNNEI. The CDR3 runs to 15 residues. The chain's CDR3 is CASRRDRETYNEQFF. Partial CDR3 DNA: TGTGCCAGCAGGAGGGACAGGGAAACCTACAATGAG.

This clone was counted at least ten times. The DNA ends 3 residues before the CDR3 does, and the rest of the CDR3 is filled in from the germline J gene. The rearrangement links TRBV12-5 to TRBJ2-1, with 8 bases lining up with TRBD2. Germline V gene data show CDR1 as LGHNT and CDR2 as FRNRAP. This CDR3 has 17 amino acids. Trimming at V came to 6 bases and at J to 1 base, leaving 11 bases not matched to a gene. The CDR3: CASGIVIGTSSYNEQFF. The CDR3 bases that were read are TGTGCTAGTGGGATCGTCATAGGGACTAGTTCCTACAATGAG.

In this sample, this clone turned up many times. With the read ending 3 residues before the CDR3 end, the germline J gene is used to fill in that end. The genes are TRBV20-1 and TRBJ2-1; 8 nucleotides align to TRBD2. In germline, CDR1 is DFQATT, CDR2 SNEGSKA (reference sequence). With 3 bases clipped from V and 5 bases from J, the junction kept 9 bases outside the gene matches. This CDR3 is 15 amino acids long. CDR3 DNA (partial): TGCAGTGCTAGGGCGACCGGGCGGGGGGACAATGAG. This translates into CSARATGRGDNE. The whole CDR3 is CSARATGRGDNEQFF.

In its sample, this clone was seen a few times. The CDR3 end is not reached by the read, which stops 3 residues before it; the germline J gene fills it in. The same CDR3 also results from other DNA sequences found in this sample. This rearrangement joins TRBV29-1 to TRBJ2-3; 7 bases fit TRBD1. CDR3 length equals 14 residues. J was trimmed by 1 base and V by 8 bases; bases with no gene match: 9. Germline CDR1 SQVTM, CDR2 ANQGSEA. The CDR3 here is CSFAGTVGTDTQYF. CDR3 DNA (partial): TGCAGCTTCGCCGGGACAGTTGGCACAGATACG.

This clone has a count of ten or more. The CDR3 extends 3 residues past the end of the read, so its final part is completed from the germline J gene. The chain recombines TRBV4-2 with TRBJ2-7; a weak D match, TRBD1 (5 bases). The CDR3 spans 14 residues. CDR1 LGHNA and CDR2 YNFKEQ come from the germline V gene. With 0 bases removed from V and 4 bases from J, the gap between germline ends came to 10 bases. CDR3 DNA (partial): TGTGCCAGCAGCCAAGACAGGGCGAGGTACGAG. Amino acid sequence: CASSQDRARYE. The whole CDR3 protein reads CASSQDRARYEQYF.

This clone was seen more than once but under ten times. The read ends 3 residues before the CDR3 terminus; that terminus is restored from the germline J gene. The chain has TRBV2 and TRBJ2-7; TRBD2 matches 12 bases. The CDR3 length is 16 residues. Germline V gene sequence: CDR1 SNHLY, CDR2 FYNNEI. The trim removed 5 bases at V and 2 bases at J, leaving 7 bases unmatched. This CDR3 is CASSTELAGGPYEQYF. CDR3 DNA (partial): TGTGCCAGCAGTACCGAGCTAGCGGGAGGGCCCTACGAG.

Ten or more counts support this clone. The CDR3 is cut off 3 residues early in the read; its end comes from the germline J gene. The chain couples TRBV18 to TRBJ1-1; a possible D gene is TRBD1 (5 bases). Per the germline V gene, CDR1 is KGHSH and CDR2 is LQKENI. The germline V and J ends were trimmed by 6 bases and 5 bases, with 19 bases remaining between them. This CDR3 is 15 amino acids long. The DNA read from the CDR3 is TGTGCCAGCTCTTTGGCCACAGGAGGGAGGACTGAA. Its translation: CASSLATGGRTE. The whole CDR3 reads CASSLATGGRTEAFF.

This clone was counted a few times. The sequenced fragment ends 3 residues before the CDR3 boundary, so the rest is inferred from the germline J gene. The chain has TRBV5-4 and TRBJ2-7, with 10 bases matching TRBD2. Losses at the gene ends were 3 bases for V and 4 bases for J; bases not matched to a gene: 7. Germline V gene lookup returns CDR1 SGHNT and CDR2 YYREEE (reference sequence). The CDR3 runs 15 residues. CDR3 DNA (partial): TGTGCCAGCAGCTCCTACCTAGCGGGAGATTACGAG. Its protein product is CASSSYLAGDYE. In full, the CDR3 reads CASSSYLAGDYEQYF. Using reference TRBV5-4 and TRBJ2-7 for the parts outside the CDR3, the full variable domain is ETGVTQSPTHLIKTRGQQVTLRCSSQSGHNTVSWYQQALGQGPQFIFQYYREEENGRGNFPPRFSGLQFPNYSSELNVNALELDDSALYLCASSSYLAGDYEQYFGPGTRLTVT.

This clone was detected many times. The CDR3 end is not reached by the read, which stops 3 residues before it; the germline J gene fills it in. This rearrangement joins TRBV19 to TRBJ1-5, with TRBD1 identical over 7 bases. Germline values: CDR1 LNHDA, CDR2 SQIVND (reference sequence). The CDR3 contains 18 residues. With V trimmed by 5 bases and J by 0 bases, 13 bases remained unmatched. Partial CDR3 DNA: TGTGCCAGTAGTCAATTGGGTGGGCAGGGGGATAGCAATCAGCCC. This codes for CASSQLGGQGDSNQP. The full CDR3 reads CASSQLGGQGDSNQPQHF.